Described below is a single T cell receptor (beta chain) sequence and its context. This CDR3 is 16 amino acids long. V was shortened by 0 bases and J by 7 bases, with 20 bases between the two germline ends. CDR1 SGDLS and CDR2 YYNGEE come from the germline V gene. The authors ran a second PCR of about 7 to 11 cycles using a sample-barcoded 5' primer and a J-beta primer mix. TCRdb passed the 5' RACE reads through MiXCR, listing each CDR3 protein once. This table has over 1,500,000 distinct CDR3 sequences, just under 50% appearing once. The data originate from a study of blood T cells in healthy people across ages.

This clonotype was obtained from a woman aged 40 to 50 in good health. The sample comprised blood. The gene calls are TRBV9 and TRBJ2-7; D is possibly TRBD2 (6 bases). The CDR3 reads CASSVAPLAGRVEQYF. The CDR3 DNA follows: TGTGCCAGCAGCGTAGCTCCACTAGCTGGCCGGGTTGAGCAGTACTTC.